Shown below are 28 T cell receptor beta chains from a single sample sequenced in a study of cytomegalovirus exposure and HLA in healthy donors listed by TCRdb under 2017. The library was generated by the immunoSEQ multiplex PCR assay. The multiplex PCR relied on a mix of 60 forward primers for TCR Vbeta segments and 13 reverse primers for TCR Jbeta segments. Drawn from immuneACCESS, this table holds only the in-frame rearrangements with V and J called that TCRdb kept. Clones are partly lost; checked studies trace under half to an unresolved V gene and leave the rest unexplained. Recorded for this sample are 60,000 to 70,000 clones; 75% to 85% of them occurred a single time. The top ten clones comprise roughly 8% of the sample. The sample was PBMCs. The receptors come from a man in his late teens or twenties in good health and CMV-seropositive.

This chain links TRBV9 with TRBJ1-2, with TRBD1 as a possible D gene (5 bases). From germline, CDR1 is SGDLS and CDR2 YYNGEE. The CDR3 covers 15 residues. V was clipped by 0 bases and J by 4 bases, with 13 bases between them. CDR3 in amino acids: CASSVVDRNPYGYTF. CDR3 sequence (DNA): TGTGCCAGCAGCGTAGTCGACAGAAATCCCTATGGCTACACCTTC.

This clone was observed a handful of times. Only one base separates this from a far larger clonotype, so it likely reflects a read error. Within the sample, other DNA sequences also encode this same CDR3. This chain uses TRBV11-2 with TRBJ1-1; the D is unclear. The CDR3 covers 16 residues. V lost 4 bases and J 0 bases, leaving 15 bases between the germline ends. Germline loops: CDR1 SGHAT, CDR2 FQNNGV. The CDR3 nucleotides read TGTGCCAGCAGCTCCCTCGGGAGCGGGATGAACACTGAAGCTTTCTTT. It translates to CASSSLGSGMNTEAFF. The entire variable domain, with the rest obtained from reference TRBV11-2 and TRBJ1-1, is as follows: EAGVAQSPRYKIIEKRQSVAFWCNPISGHATLYWYQQILGQGPKLLIQFQNNGVVDDSQLPKDRFSAERLKGVDSTLKIQPAKLEDSAVYLCASSSLGSGMNTEAFFGQGTRLTVV.

The chain employs TRBV18 and TRBJ1-5; D ambiguous. The CDR3 length is 15 residues. Germline values: CDR1 KGHSH, CDR2 LQKENI. V was shortened by 4 bases and J by 15 bases, with 25 bases between the two germline ends. CDR3 amino acids: CASSRLSGGESNPHF. In DNA form, the CDR3 reads TGTGCCAGCTCACGCTTATCCGGCGGCGAGTCCAATCCGCATTTT.

V gene TRBV29-1 combines with J gene TRBJ2-7, with 7 nucleotides matching TRBD2. The CDR3 covers 13 residues. Germline assignment: CDR1 SQVTM and CDR2 ANQGSEA. Trimming cost V 4 bases and J 2 bases; bases outside gene matches: 5. The CDR3 coding sequence is TGCAGCGTTGTCACCCTAGCGGCCTACGAGCAGTACTTC. Translating it yields CSVVTLAAYEQYF.

The chain is built from TRBV30 and TRBJ1-1; TRBD1 might be the D (6 bases). The CDR3 contains 13 residues. The V gene's germline CDR1 is GTSNPN and CDR2 SVGIG (reference sequence). V was shortened by 4 bases and J by 7 bases, with 16 bases between the two germline ends. The DNA for the CDR3 is TGTGCCTGGAACCTGCAGGGGAACGTTGAAGCTTTCTTT. Protein sequence: CAWNLQGNVEAFF.

V gene TRBV7-9 combines with J gene TRBJ2-5; TRBD1 matches at 8 bases. V was clipped by 5 bases and J by 6 bases; unmatched bases: 11. The CDR3 is 15 residues long. Germline CDR1 reads SEHNR; CDR2 reads FQNEAQ (reference sequence). The CDR3 loop reads CASSATGTGYQTQYF. The DNA for the CDR3 is TGTGCCAGCAGCGCTACCGGGACAGGATATCAGACCCAGTACTTC.

This clone was observed a single time. This sequence joins TRBV29-1 and TRBJ2-6; D is unresolved. Trimming removed 4 bases from V and 4 bases from J, with 2 bases in between. Germline-derived CDR1 and CDR2 are SQVTM and ANQGSEA. There are 11 residues in the CDR3. The CDR3 DNA reads as TGCAGCGTTGCAGGGGCCAACGTCCTGACTTTC. Its protein is CSVAGANVLTF.

The chain is built from TRBV5-6 and TRBJ2-7; 7 bases line up with TRBD1. The V gene end was trimmed by 3 bases and the J gene end by 0 bases; junction bases not matched to a gene: 9. The germline V gene encodes CDR1 SGHDT and CDR2 YYEEEE. This CDR3 spans 16 amino acids. CDR3 amino acids: CASSYSRTGLSYEQYF. The CDR3 DNA reads TGTGCCAGCAGCTATAGTAGGACAGGCCTCTCCTACGAGCAGTACTTC.

The chain combines TRBV29-1 with TRBJ1-2; D is uncertain. V lost 3 bases, J lost 5 bases, and 13 bases lay in between. Germline CDR1 SQVTM, CDR2 ANQGSEA. The CDR3 spans 13 residues. CDR3 DNA: TGCAGCGTTGAGGAGGGTGAAGGTTATGGCTACACCTTC. Protein product: CSVEEGEGYGYTF.

V usage is TRBV6-5 and J usage is TRBJ2-3; TRBD2 matches 9 bases. The CDR3 consists of 13 residues. Germline values: CDR1 MNHEY, CDR2 SVGAGI. With 5 bases clipped from V and 7 bases from J, the junction kept 4 bases outside the gene matches. The CDR3 DNA reads TGTGCCAGCAGTCCCGGACTAGCGTATACGCAGTATTTT. This sequence encodes CASSPGLAYTQYF.

The genes are TRBV28 and TRBJ1-1; 7 bases are a match to TRBD1. CDR3 size: 14 residues. Germline CDR1 is MDHEN and CDR2 is SYDVKM. J lost 5 bases, V lost 6 bases, and 9 bases had no gene match. In nucleotides, the CDR3 is TGTGCCAGCAGCAGAACAGGGGTAGGGACTGAAGCTTTCTTT. Its translation is CASSRTGVGTEAFF.

The chain links TRBV7-2 to TRBJ1-1, with 9 positions matching TRBD1. Germline trimming cut 4 bases from V and 5 bases from J; bases unmatched to any gene: 11. The CDR3 contains 16 residues. Per germline, CDR1 SGHTA and CDR2 FQGNSA. In DNA, the CDR3 is TGTGCCAGCAGCTGGGGGGGAGGACAGGGGATGACTGAAGCTTTCTTT. Encoded protein: CASSWGGGQGMTEAFF.

The chain is built from TRBV19 and TRBJ2-7, with a tentative D call TRBD2 (6 bases). V lost 3 bases and J lost 9, with 12 bases in between. This CDR3 contains 12 residues. Germline lookup yields CDR1 LNHDA and CDR2 SQIVND (reference sequence). This chain's CDR3 is CASSMEGTVQYF. The CDR3 coding sequence is TGTGCCAGTAGTATGGAGGGTACGGTGCAGTACTTC.

V and J are TRBV7-2 and TRBJ1-5; D is unclear. Trimming took 1 base from V and 3 from J, leaving 4 bases between them. The CDR3 totals 13 residues. The germline CDR1 and CDR2 sequences are SGHTA and FQGNSA. The CDR3 DNA reads TGTGCCAGCAGCTTAGTCTACAATCAGCCCCAGCATTTT. Its translation is CASSLVYNQPQHF.

The V gene is TRBV6-5, the J gene TRBJ1-1, with D maybe TRBD1 (6 bases). CDR3 length: 14 residues. CDR1 and CDR2 from the germline V gene are MNHEY and SVGAGI. V gave up 10 bases and J gave up 2 bases, with 17 bases separating them. CDR3 residues: CATRRGAGNTEAFF. The DNA of the CDR3 is TGTGCCACAAGACGGGGGGCCGGAAACACTGAAGCTTTCTTT.

This chain uses TRBV6-5 with TRBJ1-1, with TRBD1 as a possible D gene (6 bases). The germline gives CDR1 MNHEY, CDR2 SVGAGI. V was cut by 1 base and J by 2 bases, with 11 bases left in between. CDR3 length: 15 amino acids. This CDR3 reads CASSYFNRVNTEAFF. CDR3 sequence (DNA): TGTGCCAGCAGTTACTTCAACAGGGTCAACACTGAAGCTTTCTTT.

The J gene is TRBJ1-4, the V gene TRBV5-1, with D perhaps TRBD1 (5 bases). The CDR3 consists of 14 residues. Germline CDR1 SGHRS, CDR2 YFSETQ. Trimming pared 7 bases from V and 5 bases from J, leaving 15 bases between. The DNA for the CDR3 is TGCGCCAGCGGACCGGGACTCCTCAATGAAAAACTGTTTTTT. As protein: CASGPGLLNEKLFF. Based on the CDR3 plus reference TRBV5-1 and TRBJ1-4, the full variable domain is KAGVTQTPRYLIKTRGQQVTLSCSPISGHRSVSWYQQTPGQGLQFLFEYFSETQRNKGNFPGRFSGRQFSNSRSEMNVSTLELGDSALYLCASGPGLLNEKLFFGSGTQLSVL.

The genes are TRBV29-1 and TRBJ2-1; D not certain. The CDR3 covers 12 residues. Germline values: CDR1 SQVTM, CDR2 ANQGSEA. V lost 4 bases to trimming and J lost 10 bases, with 14 bases between them. The CDR3 here is CSVGLLAGEQFF. The DNA for the CDR3 is TGCAGCGTTGGATTACTGGCCGGGGAGCAGTTCTTC.

This chain uses TRBV30 with TRBJ2-6; weak D call: TRBD2 (6 bases). Trimming removed 5 bases from V and 0 bases from J, with 20 bases in between. The CDR3 is made up of 18 amino acids. Germline CDR1 GTSNPN, CDR2 SVGIG (reference sequence). The CDR3 loop reads CAWGAEGPDNSGANVLTF. The CDR3 bases are TGTGCCTGGGGGGCGGAGGGGCCAGACAACTCTGGGGCCAACGTCCTGACTTTC.

The chain recombines TRBV29-1 with TRBJ1-4, with TRBD1 as a possible D gene (5 bases). V was pared by 4 bases and J by 7 bases, with 13 bases between. The germline V gene encodes CDR1 SQVTM and CDR2 ANQGSEA. The CDR3 sequence is 13 residues long. The CDR3 DNA follows: TGCAGCGTTGGGCGGGGGGTTGGTGAAAAACTGTTTTTT. Its translation: CSVGRGVGEKLFF.

Regarding this clone: One end of the junction is discordant with germline, which a read error may explain. The chain employs TRBV29-1 and TRBJ2-3; TRBD2 matches at 8 bases. Germline CDR1 and CDR2: SQVTM and ANQGSEA. This CDR3 has 10 residues. DNA of the CDR3: TGCAGCGTTGACCTAAGACTAGCGCCATTT. Protein sequence: CSVDLRLAPF.

The V call is TRBV5-1, the J call TRBJ1-1; possibly TRBD1 for D (5 bases). Trimming took 2 bases from V and 4 from J, leaving 15 bases between them. CDR3 length equals 15 residues. The germline CDR1 and CDR2 sequences are SGHRS and YFSETQ. The CDR3 loop reads CASSFVGPGPTEAFF. Written as DNA, the CDR3 is TGCGCCAGCAGCTTCGTTGGGCCAGGGCCCACTGAAGCTTTCTTT. Full variable domain (remainder filled in from reference TRBV5-1 and TRBJ1-1): KAGVTQTPRYLIKTRGQQVTLSCSPISGHRSVSWYQQTPGQGLQFLFEYFSETQRNKGNFPGRFSGRQFSNSRSEMNVSTLELGDSALYLCASSFVGPGPTEAFFGQGTRLTVV.

This clone was detected many times. This sample also contains other DNA sequences that code for the same CDR3. This sequence joins TRBV6-1 and TRBJ2-7; TRBD1 agrees at 7 bases. V gave up 3 bases and J gave up 1 base; unmatched junction bases: 6. The CDR3 sequence is 15 residues long. Per germline, CDR1 MNHNS and CDR2 SASEGT. The CDR3 DNA reads as TGTGCCAGCAGTGAGTCAAGGGGGCAGTCCTACGAGCAGTACTTC. Protein sequence: CASSESRGQSYEQYF.

The V gene is TRBV30, the J gene TRBJ1-4; TRBD1 is a possible D gene (5 bases). This CDR3 region has 14 residues. Germline CDR1 and CDR2: GTSNPN and SVGIG (reference sequence). V was clipped by 3 bases and J by 7 bases, with 15 bases between them. The CDR3: CAWSQTAITEKLFF. The CDR3 nucleotides are TGTGCCTGGAGCCAGACAGCTATTACTGAAAAACTGTTTTTT.

This clone was recorded a few times. This chain connects TRBV10-2 to TRBJ2-3; TRBD2 aligns across 7 bases. Unmatched junction bases numbered 4, after V lost 2 bases and J lost 5 bases. The CDR3 contains 14 residues. Germline lookup yields CDR1 WSHSY and CDR2 SAAADI. CDR3 sequence reads: CASSERAGIDTQYF. CDR3 nucleotide sequence: TGCGCCAGCAGTGAGAGAGCGGGAATAGATACGCAGTATTTT.

This chain joins TRBV7-9 and TRBJ1-1; TRBD1 is a possible D gene (5 bases). The V end was cut by 0 bases, the J end by 6 bases, with 17 bases between. The CDR3 runs to 16 residues. Germline loops: CDR1 SEHNR, CDR2 FQNEAQ (reference sequence). The CDR3 sequence: CASSLAWSAGGAEAFF. In DNA form, the CDR3 reads TGTGCCAGCAGCTTAGCGTGGAGTGCTGGGGGGGCTGAAGCTTTCTTT.

The gene calls are TRBV29-1 and TRBJ1-2; 7 nucleotides align to TRBD1. The CDR3 covers 13 residues. From germline, CDR1 is SQVTM and CDR2 ANQGSEA. Trimming took 6 bases from V and 8 from J; bases not matched to a gene: 12. CDR3: CSVDQGEIAGYTF. The CDR3 DNA reads TGCAGCGTGGATCAGGGGGAGATCGCCGGCTACACCTTC.

This clone came up a few times. This chain joins TRBV5-1 and TRBJ1-6; 7 nucleotides agree with TRBD1. The CDR3 spans 16 residues. Trimming cost V 0 bases and J 8 bases; bases outside gene matches: 8. The V gene's germline CDR1 is SGHRS and CDR2 YFSETQ. CDR3: CASSLAGGTVDSPLHF. CDR3 coding DNA: TGCGCCAGCAGCTTGGCAGGGGGGACCGTAGATTCACCCCTCCACTTT.